Sequencing of this T cell receptor (beta chain) was carried out in a study of T cell responses to AZD1222 COVID-19 vaccine. As for the study in general: Doses given second, at about 4 or about 12 weeks, were pooled.

V shed 0 bases, J shed 7 bases, and the junction held 10 bases outside the gene matches. Per the germline V gene, CDR1 is SGHRS and CDR2 is YFSETQ. This CDR3 has 16 residues. Overall study results and limits: It should be noted that donors were predominantly white British and more often female, and clonal diversity was possibly underestimated. Two AZD1222 administrations were followed by greater Spike-specific TCR breadth and depth. Seropositivity was recorded at baseline in only six AZD1222 recipients.

TCRdb's copy holds only in-frame clones and misses some; the assay was immunoSEQ multiplex PCR. This table holds approximately 150,000 clones, over 80% found once. Only a few counts were recorded for this clone. Its antigen is still unknown. This receptor was obtained from an adult in good health. This specimen was peripheral blood, taken on day 0 of AZD1222 vaccination. V gene TRBV5-1 combines with J gene TRBJ2-1, with 7 bases that match TRBD1. Written as DNA, the CDR3 is TGCGCCAGCAGCTTGGGGATAGGGGGCAATTTGAATGAGCAGTTCTTC. Translating gives CASSLGIGGNLNEQFF.